This T cell receptor beta chain was recovered during a study of blood T cells in healthy people across ages. It was with a sample-barcoded 5' primer and a J-beta primer mix that a second PCR of about 6 to 12 cycles was run. TCRdb reprocessed the 5' RACE reads with MiXCR, giving one entry per CDR3 protein. The table records more than 1 million distinct CDR3 sequences, more than 35% of them present only once. V was clipped by 5 bases and J by 0 bases, with 12 bases between them. CDR1 and CDR2 from the germline V gene are SQVTM and ANQGSEA. CDR3 length: 14 residues. This clonotype was picked up a small number of times.

Sequencing was carried out using blood. This clonotype was sampled from a woman aged 55 to 70 in good health. V gene TRBV29-1 combines with J gene TRBJ2-3; D is perhaps TRBD2 (5 bases). The CDR3 nucleotides read TGCAGCGTTCTGCGGCGGGCTAGCACAGATACGCAGTATTTT. Its translation is CSVLRRASTDTQYF.